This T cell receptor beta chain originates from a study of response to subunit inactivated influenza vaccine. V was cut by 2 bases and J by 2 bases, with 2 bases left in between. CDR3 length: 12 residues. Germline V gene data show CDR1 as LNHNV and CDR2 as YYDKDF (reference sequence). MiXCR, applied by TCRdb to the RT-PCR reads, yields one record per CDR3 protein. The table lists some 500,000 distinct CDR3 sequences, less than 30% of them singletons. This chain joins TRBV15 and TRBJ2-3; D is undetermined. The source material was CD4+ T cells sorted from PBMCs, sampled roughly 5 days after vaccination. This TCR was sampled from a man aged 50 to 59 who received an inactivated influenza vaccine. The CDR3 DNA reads TGTGCCACCAGCAGATTCACAGATACGCAGTATTTT. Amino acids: CATSRFTDTQYF.